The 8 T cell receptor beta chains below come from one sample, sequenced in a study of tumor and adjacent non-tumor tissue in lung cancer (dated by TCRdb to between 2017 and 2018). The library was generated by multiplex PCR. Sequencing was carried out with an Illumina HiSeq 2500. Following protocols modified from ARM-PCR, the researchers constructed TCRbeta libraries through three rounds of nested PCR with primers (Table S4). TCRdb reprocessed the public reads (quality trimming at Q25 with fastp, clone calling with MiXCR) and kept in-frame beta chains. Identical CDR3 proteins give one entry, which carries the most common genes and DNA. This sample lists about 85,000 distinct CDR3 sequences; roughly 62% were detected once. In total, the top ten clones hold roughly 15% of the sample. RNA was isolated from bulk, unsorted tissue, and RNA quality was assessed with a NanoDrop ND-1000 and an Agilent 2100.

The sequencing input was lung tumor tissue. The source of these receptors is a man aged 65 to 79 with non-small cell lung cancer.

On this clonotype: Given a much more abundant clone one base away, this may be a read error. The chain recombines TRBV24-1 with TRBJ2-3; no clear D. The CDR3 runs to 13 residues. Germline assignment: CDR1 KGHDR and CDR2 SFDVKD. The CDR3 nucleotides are TGTGCCACCAACCGTCGGCCTACAGATAGGCAGTATTTT. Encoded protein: CATNRRPTDRQYF.

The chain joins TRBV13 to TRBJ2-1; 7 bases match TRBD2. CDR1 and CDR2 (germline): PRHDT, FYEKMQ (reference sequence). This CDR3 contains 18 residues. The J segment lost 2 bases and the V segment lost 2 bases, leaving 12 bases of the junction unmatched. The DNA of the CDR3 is TGTGCCAGCAGCTTAAAAAAGGTCGGCGGGAGAGCCTACAATGAGCAGTTCTTC. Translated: CASSLKKVGGRAYNEQFF.

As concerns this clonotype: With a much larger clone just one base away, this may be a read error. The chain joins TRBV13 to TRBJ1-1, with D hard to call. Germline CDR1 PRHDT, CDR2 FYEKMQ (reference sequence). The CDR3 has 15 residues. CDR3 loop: CASSSRDSPTNEVFF. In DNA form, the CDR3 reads TGTGCCAGCAGCTCCCGAGACTCCCCAACCAATGAAGTTTTCTTT.

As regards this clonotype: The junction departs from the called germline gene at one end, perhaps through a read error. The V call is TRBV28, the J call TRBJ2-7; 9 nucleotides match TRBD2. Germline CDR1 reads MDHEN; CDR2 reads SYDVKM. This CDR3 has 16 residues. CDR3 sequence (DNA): TGTACCAGCAGTTCGGTGACTAGCGGAAGATCCTACGAGCAATACTTC. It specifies CTSSSVTSGRSYEQYF.

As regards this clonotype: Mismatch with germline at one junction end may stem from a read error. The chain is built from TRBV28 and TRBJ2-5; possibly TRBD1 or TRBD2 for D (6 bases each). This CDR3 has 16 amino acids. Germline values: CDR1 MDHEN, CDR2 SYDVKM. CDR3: CASRLKGRGLRETQCF. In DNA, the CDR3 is TGTGCCAGCAGGCTGAAGGGCAGGGGCCTCCGGGAGACCCAATGCTTC.

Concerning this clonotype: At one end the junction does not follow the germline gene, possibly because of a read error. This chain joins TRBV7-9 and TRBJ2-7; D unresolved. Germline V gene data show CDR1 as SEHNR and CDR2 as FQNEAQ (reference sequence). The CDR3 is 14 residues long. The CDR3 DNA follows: TGTGCCAGCACCTGGCGGAAGGGCCCCTACGATCAGTACTTC. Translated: CASTWRKGPYDQYF.

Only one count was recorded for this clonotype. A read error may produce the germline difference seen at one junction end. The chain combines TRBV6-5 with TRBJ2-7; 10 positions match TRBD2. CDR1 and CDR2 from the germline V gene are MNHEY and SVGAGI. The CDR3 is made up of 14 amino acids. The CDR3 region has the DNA TGTACCAGCAGTCTACTAGCGGGAAAGAATGAGCAGTACTTC. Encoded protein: CTSSLLAGKNEQYF.

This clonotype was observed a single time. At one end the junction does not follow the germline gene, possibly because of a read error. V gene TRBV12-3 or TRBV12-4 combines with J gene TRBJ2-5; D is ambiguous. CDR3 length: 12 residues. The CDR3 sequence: CASSFEGEIQYF. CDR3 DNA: TGTGCCAGCAGTTTTGAAGGCGAGATCCAGTACTTC.